Shown below are 3 T cell receptor beta chains from a single sample sequenced in a study of cytomegalovirus exposure and HLA in healthy donors. The PCR employed 60 Vbeta primers together with 13 Jbeta primers. Method: immunoSEQ multiplex PCR; TCRdb's copy keeps in-frame clones and lacks some. This table holds approximately 150,000 clones, around 86% found once. Input material: PBMCs. The source is a woman in her thirties in good health and CMV-seronegative.

The chain carries TRBV5-4 and TRBJ1-2; D might be TRBD1 (6 bases). V lost 4 bases and J lost 0, with 16 bases in between. This CDR3 is built from 16 residues. The V gene's germline CDR1 is SGHNT and CDR2 YYREEE (reference sequence). CDR3 sequence reads: CASSPSPGQTNYGYTF. The CDR3 bases are TGTGCCAGCAGCCCTTCCCCGGGACAAACTAACTATGGCTACACCTTC.

The rearrangement uses TRBV6-6 and TRBJ2-2, with 8 bases aligning to TRBD1. Germline V lookup: CDR1 MNHNY, CDR2 SVGAGI (reference sequence). The trim removed 6 bases at V and 6 bases at J, leaving 9 bases unmatched. This CDR3 region has 15 residues. CDR3 loop: CASRRGQVDAGELFF. CDR3 sequence (DNA): TGTGCCAGCAGAAGGGGACAGGTTGACGCCGGGGAGCTGTTTTTT.

This sequence joins TRBV23-1 and TRBJ1-1, with 8 nucleotides matching TRBD1. TRBV23-1 falls under the ORF class, with uncertain function. The CDR3 covers 14 residues. The J segment lost 5 bases and the V segment lost 2 bases, leaving 4 bases of the junction unmatched. The CDR3 nucleotides read TGCGCCAGCAGTCAAGAGACAGGGGAGACTGAAGCTTTCTTT. Its translation: CASSQETGETEAFF.